A single sample is the source of the 7 T cell receptor beta chains below, sequenced in a study of regulatory T cells in long-lasting Graves disease. Time point given: persistent/refractory GD, antithyroid drugs over 5 years with positive TRAb. Isolated PBMC RNA provided the starting material for the TCR library. Building the TCR beta libraries relied on iRepertoire HTBI primers, and CDR3 regions underwent Arm-PCR. MiXCR, run by TCRdb on the multiplex PCR reads, gives a single entry per CDR3 protein. This table has 400,000 to 500,000 distinct CDR3 sequences, roughly 23% appearing once. The sample in question was peripheral blood mononuclear cells (PBMCs), obtained when the disease was refractory, from a patient treated with antithyroid drugs. All receptors come from a female donor with Graves disease.

This clonotype showed up many times. The rearrangement uses TRBV18 and TRBJ1-4; D is uncertain. The CDR3 loop spans 12 amino acids. Trimming took 2 bases from V and 8 from J, leaving 6 bases between them. Looked up from germline, CDR1 is KGHSH and CDR2 is LQKENI. The CDR3 DNA reads TGTGCCAGCTCACCAATGGGCGAAAAACTGTTTTTT. Amino acids: CASSPMGEKLFF. Drawing the rest from reference TRBV18 and TRBJ1-4, the complete variable domain is NAGVMQNPRHLVRRRGQEARLRCSPMKGHSHVYWYRQLPEEGLKFMVYLQKENIIDESGMPKERFSAEFPKEGPSILRIQQVVRGDSAAYFCASSPMGEKLFFGSGTQLSVL.

The rearrangement uses TRBV7-6 and TRBJ2-7; TRBD2 agrees at 13 bases. Germline CDR1 SGHVS, CDR2 FNYEAQ. CDR3 size: 17 residues. V was pared by 0 bases and J by 1 base, with 3 bases of the junction left unmatched. The CDR3 DNA sequence: TGTGCCAGCAGCTTAGCTACGGGACTAGCGGGATCCTACGAGCAGTACTTC. It specifies CASSLATGLAGSYEQYF.

This clonotype has a count of ten or more. The V and J genes are TRBV6-1 and TRBJ2-7; no firm D call. Per the germline V gene, CDR1 is MNHNS and CDR2 is SASEGT. The CDR3 spans 16 residues. Trimming removed 5 bases at V and 7 bases at J, with 24 bases between. In DNA, the CDR3 is TGTGCCAGCAGTCCCCGAGGCGGAACCGCCATGTGGGAGCAGTACTTC. This codes for CASSPRGGTAMWEQYF.

Only a few counts were recorded for this clonotype. This chain uses TRBV19 with TRBJ1-2, with 9 nucleotides matching TRBD1. V lost 4 bases to trimming and J lost 8 bases; unmatched junction nucleotides: 8. The CDR3 length is 14 residues. The germline V gene encodes CDR1 LNHDA and CDR2 SQIVND (reference sequence). The CDR3 protein is CASSSPDRGRGYTF. DNA of the CDR3: TGTGCCAGTAGTAGCCCGGACAGGGGTCGCGGCTACACCTTC.

This clonotype appeared a few times. V gene TRBV20-1 combines with J gene TRBJ2-7; D remains ambiguous. In germline, CDR1 is DFQATT, CDR2 SNEGSKA (reference sequence). With 6 bases removed from V and 0 bases from J, the gap between germline ends came to 21 bases. This CDR3 comprises 16 residues. The CDR3 sequence: CSAQPVSLSLSYEQYF. In nucleotides, the CDR3 is TGCAGTGCCCAACCTGTGAGCCTTAGCCTCTCCTACGAGCAGTACTTC.

This clonotype was seen ten or more times. The chain links TRBV13 to TRBJ1-4; TRBD1 agrees at 7 bases. Germline lookup yields CDR1 PRHDT and CDR2 FYEKMQ (reference sequence). Trimming took 6 bases from V and 8 from J; bases not matched to a gene: 3. CDR3 length: 12 residues. The CDR3 protein is CASRSRGEKLFF. The DNA for the CDR3 is TGTGCCAGCAGGTCCAGGGGGGAAAAACTGTTTTTT.

The chain couples TRBV6-1 to TRBJ2-3; 8 bases fit TRBD2. The CDR3 loop spans 16 amino acids. Germline V lookup: CDR1 MNHNS, CDR2 SASEGT. J gave up 2 bases and V 4 bases, and 8 bases lay outside the gene matches. DNA for the CDR3: TGTGCCAGCAGTGGGGGGGGACTAGGACTCACAGATACGCAGTATTTT. Protein sequence: CASSGGGLGLTDTQYF.